This T cell receptor beta chain is from a study of cytomegalovirus exposure and HLA in healthy donors (TCRdb year 2017). Background for the entire study: An earlier analysis of 587 of the donors reported over 250 Gb of sequence data and 95 million to 130 million unique TCR beta sequences obtained from approximately 180 million T cells. Approximately 330 gigabases of sequencing data and around 85 million unique TCR sequences made up an early release that covered nearly 650 HLA-typed donors. Among the roughly 400 genotyped donors, 75% to 90% belonged to the genetic ancestry cluster associated with self-reported Caucasian donors. The study aimed to test whether cataloging public T cell receptors could reveal signatures of past pathogen exposure. The study used immunosequencing to profile the T cell repertoires of 666 subjects and linked those repertoires to cytomegalovirus serostatus. Along with the approximately 700-subject first cohort, a separate validation cohort of 120 different subjects was used. The study combined high-throughput TCR immunosequencing, statistical association of individual TCRs with disease status, and machine learning to predict cytomegalovirus infection status. A later analysis re-examined previously published TCR beta repertoires from more than 650 donors and added high-resolution HLA genotyping to investigate patterns of TCR occurrence. The later analysis used no new phenotypic data to find candidate immune exposures, relying instead on TCR beta sequences and their occurrence across donors. An earlier analysis of several hundred of the donors used high-throughput TCR beta sequencing to judge whether each TCR beta V gene segment behaved as functional or pseudogenic. Donor age, sex, ethnicity and CMV serostatus were collected together with the repertoire data. A later genetic analysis took genome-wide SNP genotypes for about three fifths of the roughly 700 donors and used that subset as a discovery cohort. Every discovery cohort repertoire had been produced on one sequencing platform. Class I and class II HLA loci were covered by the typing at four-digit resolution. The number of donors typed differed by locus, with 629-630 for A, B, C, DRB1 and DQB1, more than 500 for DQA1, 600 to 610 for DPA1, and some 440 for DPB1. Because of strong linkage in the cohort, five DR-DQ haplotypes were treated as single units for association and clustering. Among 398 genotyped donors of the cohort, an average of approximately 200,000 unique TCR beta nucleotide sequences was sequenced per donor, of which about 19% were non-productive.

The sample holds a few counts of this clone. The specificity of this receptor is unknown. Qualities for individual bases were not recorded, and no much larger clone is one base off. Beyond this particular receptor, the publication reports: Linkage disequilibrium might explain the correlated functional status among segregating V segments, but an unknown experimental factor could not be excluded. Because counts were too low, about 15 rarely observed V segments, including chromosome 9 orphons, were left out of the earlier analysis of a few hundred of the donors. Presence/absence analyses assumed roughly uniform sequencing depth across donors, an assumption that may not hold. According to a later analysis, TCR association rates differed among HLA loci, with DRB1 alleles showing the most associated TCRs and HLA-C alleles showing the fewest. A later analysis found that most CMV-associated TCR beta chains appeared HLA-restricted, with HLA associations seemingly driven largely by CMV exposure. Several of the top co-occurrence clusters appeared to be linked to parvovirus B19, influenza, CMV and Epstein-Barr virus, according to a later analysis. Some IMGT-functional V segments, including TRBV6-2 and TRBV6-3, could not be distinguished by the 87-base-pair reads and were therefore excluded. Most TCR sequences were seen in very few donors, while some public TCRs were found in many individuals. The study listed 164 TCR beta chains as associated with cytomegalovirus. Strong co-occurrence of HLA alleles, especially DR and DQ, made assigning TCR associations to individual alleles difficult. According to the authors, the approach could potentially be generalized to other disease states and immunological phenotypes. A cluster of highly shared sequence variants was judged likely to represent a technical artifact of the sequencing pipeline. In both the original and validation cohorts, the classifier was reported to diagnose cytomegalovirus status with high specificity and sensitivity. Specific HLA alleles were associated with 16,951 TCR beta sequences at a false discovery rate of 0.05 in a later analysis. An association between a missense DCLRE1C variant and V-gene and J-gene trimming of TCR beta chains was found in a later genetic analysis and replicated in an independent cohort. A few of the identified cytomegalovirus-associated TCR beta chains were confirmed in vitro to be specific for cytomegalovirus antigens. A later analysis found that HLA-associated TCR beta chains were more clonally expanded and had lower generation probabilities than equally common non-associated chains. CMV serostatus was the only immune exposure information available for the cohort. Broadly in line with IMGT annotations, most TCR beta V segments showed up in productive rearrangements about 87% or about 30% of the time in an earlier analysis of approximately 640 of the donors. A later genetic analysis reported fewer N-insertions in productive TCRs among donors in an Asian-associated ancestry cluster than the roughly 700-donor mean. Because some donors lacked HLA typing at each locus, the association tests relied only on the typed subset. A further reported finding was that TCR beta sequences accurately predicted the HLA-A and HLA-B alleles for most subjects in the first cohort. Only TCR beta chains were sequenced in this cohort, and the absence of alpha or paired-chain data limited detectable features.

The cohort comprised around 690 healthy bone marrow donors. At the time of sampling, all cohort members were nominally healthy, though unrecorded immune exposures were likely present. The donor was CMV seropositive and belonged to the group of more than 250 seropositive cohort members. A peripheral blood sample was provided by each donor, and peripheral blood mononuclear cells were used for TCR beta sequencing. Genomic DNA was extracted from the blood cell samples with the Qiagen DNeasy Blood Extraction Kit. Libraries were constructed by the immunoSEQ multiplex PCR assay. For the multiplex PCR, a mixture combining 60 forward primers for TCR Vbeta segments and 13 reverse primers for TCR Jbeta segments was used. The CDR3 region of rearranged TCR beta genes was amplified from genomic DNA with a multiplex PCR assay. The Illumina HiSeq System was used to sequence the amplified TCR beta libraries as 87-base-pair reads. The authors' analysis ran thus. In a later analysis, roughly 80 million unique TCR beta chains were counted across the roughly 610 repertoires, and roughly 11 million of these chains were shared by at least two donors. Raw reads were error-corrected and collapsed into unique sequences with a nearest-neighbor algorithm that merged closely related sequences to remove PCR and sequencing errors. To assign V, D and J gene segments, CDR3 sequences were aligned to IMGT reference sequences. For a sequence to be retained, at least a six-nucleotide match to both a V gene segment and a J gene segment was required. Rearrangements were classified as productive when the CDR3 lacked stop codons and remained in frame with V and J, and all other rearrangements were classified as non-productive. CDR3 was defined by IMGT convention, running from the second conserved V-encoded cysteine to the conserved J-encoded phenylalanine. In an earlier analysis of 550 to 650 of the donors, sequences lacking an unambiguous match to a single V gene segment were excluded. In an earlier analysis of approximately 560 of the donors, a V segment was called functional when productive rearrangements were above 56.7%, and segregating when the standard deviation between donors exceeded 5%. To diagnose cytomegalovirus status from the catalog of TCR beta chain sequences, a statistical classification framework was built. A later analysis assigned V and J genes by comparing TCR nucleotide sequences with IMGT/GENE-DB human TR gene sequences. In a later analysis, CDR3 sequences and most-parsimonious VDJ recombination scenarios were assigned using the TCRdist pipeline. In a later analysis, every TCR beta chain was defined by the combination of its CDR3 amino acid sequence and its V-gene family, and reads without a unique V-gene family were dropped. In a later analysis, 450 to 600 highly shared, low-generation-probability nucleotide sequences were removed to address suspected cross-contamination and a sequencing artifact. In a later analysis, a clonal expansion index was calculated for each public chain from normalized within-repertoire ranks of inferred template counts. Generation probabilities in a later analysis came from a VDJ recombination model fitted to out-of-frame rearrangements, and those results were checked against IGoR. In a later analysis, TCR-TCR, TCR-HLA and TCR-CMV co-occurrence was scored with hypergeometric tests, and a repertoire-size bias correction was applied to TCR pairs. False discovery rates were estimated in a later analysis by permuting HLA or CMV assignments 20 times. A later analysis grouped co-occurring TCRs with DBSCAN, adding TCRdist sequence similarity when clustering within HLA-allele-positive subsets. Repertoires with fewer than 30,000 or more than 120,000 public chains, plus five repertoires with anomalous nucleotide sharing, were excluded from co-occurrence clustering. TCRdb took this table from immuneACCESS and kept in-frame rearrangements with V and J called. Such tables lack part of the clones; where checked against another copy, unresolved V genes explain under half of the gap, and the rest is unexplained. For V, J and clone size, that table is used; D and trimming come from the DNA. In this sample the table shows approximately 100,000 clones, 70% of which occur a single time. Clones ranked in the top ten supply 11% of the sample.

From its cysteine to its phenylalanine, the CDR3 spans 16 amino acids. Solely the CDR3 DNA is kept, with 48 bases framed from the first base. Trimming at the junction amounts to 6 bases on V and 1 base on J, and the germline ends lie 18 bases apart. From a lookup of the germline V gene, CDR1 and CDR2 are MDHEN and SYDVKM. Rearrangement joined TRBV28 to TRBJ1-1, and perhaps TRBD1 as D gene, on 5 matching bases. Material for sequencing was PBMCs. The clonotype originates from a man in his forties or fifties in good health and CMV-seropositive. The base sequence is TGTGCCAGCAGGCGTCCTAGGCAGGGTCAGAACACTGAAGCTTTCTTT. This sequence encodes CASRRPRQGQNTEAFF.